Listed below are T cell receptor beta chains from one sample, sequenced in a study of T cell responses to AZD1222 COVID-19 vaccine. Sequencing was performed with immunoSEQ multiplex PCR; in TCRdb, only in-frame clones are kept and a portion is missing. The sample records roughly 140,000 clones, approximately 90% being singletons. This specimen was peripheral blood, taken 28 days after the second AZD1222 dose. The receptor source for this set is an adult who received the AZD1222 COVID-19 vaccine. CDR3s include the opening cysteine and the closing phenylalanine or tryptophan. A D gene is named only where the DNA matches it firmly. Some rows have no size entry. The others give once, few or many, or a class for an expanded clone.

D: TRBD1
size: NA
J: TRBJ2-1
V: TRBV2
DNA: TGTGCCAGCAGCGAAATACTGGGACAGAACAATGAGCAGTTCTTC
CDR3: CASSEILGQNNEQFF

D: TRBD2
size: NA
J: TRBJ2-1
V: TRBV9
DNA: TGTGCCAGCAGCGTTCTAGCGGGGGCGATCTACAATGAGCAGTTCTTC
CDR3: CASSVLAGAIYNEQFF

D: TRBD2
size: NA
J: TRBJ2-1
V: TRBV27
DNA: TGTGCCAGCAGTGAAAGCGGGAGGGATAACAATGAGCAGTTCTTC
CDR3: CASSESGRDNNEQFF

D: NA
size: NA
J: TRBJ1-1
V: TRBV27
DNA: TGTGCCAGCAGTACTCCACCGAACACTGAAGCTTTCTTT
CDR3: CASSTPPNTEAFF

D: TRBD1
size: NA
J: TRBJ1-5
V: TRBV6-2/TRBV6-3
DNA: TGTGCCAGCAGCAGGACAGGGGATCGCAATCAGCCCCAGCATTTT
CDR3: CASSRTGDRNQPQHF

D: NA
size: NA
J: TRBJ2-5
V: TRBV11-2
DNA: TGTGCCAGCAGTAGACTAACAGGGTTATCAGAGACCCAGTACTTC
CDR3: CASSRLTGLSETQYF

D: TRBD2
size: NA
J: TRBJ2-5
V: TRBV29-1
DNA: TGCAGCGTTGAAGGAACGGGAGGGACGAAGACCCAGTACTTC
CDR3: CSVEGTGGTKTQYF

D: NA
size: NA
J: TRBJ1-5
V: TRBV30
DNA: TGTGCCTGGGGGCTCAGGGATGGCCAGCCCCAGCATTTT
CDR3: CAWGLRDGQPQHF

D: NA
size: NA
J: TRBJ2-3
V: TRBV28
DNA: TGTGCCAGCAACTCTGACGGGACACTGAGGGCAGATACGCAGTATTTT
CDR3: CASNSDGTLRADTQYF

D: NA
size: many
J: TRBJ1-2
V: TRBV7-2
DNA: TGTGCCAGCAGCTTAGGACAGAACTATGGCTACACCTTC
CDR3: CASSLGQNYGYTF

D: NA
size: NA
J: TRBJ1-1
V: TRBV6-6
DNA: TGTGCCAGCAGGAATTTGGCGGGGAACACTGAAGCTTTCTTT
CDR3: CASRNLAGNTEAFF

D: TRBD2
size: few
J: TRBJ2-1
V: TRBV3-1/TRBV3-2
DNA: TGTGCCAGCAGCTTAAAGACTAGCGGGAGAACCCATGAGCAGTTCTTC
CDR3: CASSLKTSGRTHEQFF

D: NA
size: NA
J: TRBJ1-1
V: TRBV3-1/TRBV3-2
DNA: TGTGCCAGCAGCCAAGGGAATGGTTTTACTGAAGCTTTCTTT
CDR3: CASSQGNGFTEAFF

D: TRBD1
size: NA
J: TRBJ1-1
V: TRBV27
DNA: TGTGCCAGCAGTCCCCGGGACAGGGTATTTAATTTT
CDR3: CASSPRDRVFNF

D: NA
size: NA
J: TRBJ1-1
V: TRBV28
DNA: TGTGCCAGCAGTTCAGGGGCAGGTAAAGCTTTCTTT
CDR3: CASSSGAGKAFF

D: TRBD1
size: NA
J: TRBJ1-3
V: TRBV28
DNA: TGTGCCAGCAGTTGGACAGGGCAGAGCTCTGGAAACACCATATATTTT
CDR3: CASSWTGQSSGNTIYF

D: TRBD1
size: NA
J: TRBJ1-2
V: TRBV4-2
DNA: TGTGCCAGCAGCTCCCCAGGGGGGGCGGATGGCTACACCTTC
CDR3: CASSSPGGADGYTF

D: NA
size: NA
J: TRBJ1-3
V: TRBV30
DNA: TGTGCCTGTACAGGGTCTGGAAACACCATATATTTT
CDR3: CACTGSGNTIYF

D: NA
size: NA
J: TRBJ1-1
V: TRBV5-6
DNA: TGTGCCAGCAGCTTGGGCAGTGAAGCTTTCTTT
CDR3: CASSLGSEAFF

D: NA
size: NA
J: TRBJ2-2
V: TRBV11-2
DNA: TGTGCCAGCAGCTTACCCGGGACGGTGAGCTCCGGGGAGCTGTTTTTT
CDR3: CASSLPGTVSSGELFF

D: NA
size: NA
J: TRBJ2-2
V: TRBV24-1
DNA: TGTGCCACCAATGAAGGGACCGGGGAGCTGTTTTTT
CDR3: CATNEGTGELFF

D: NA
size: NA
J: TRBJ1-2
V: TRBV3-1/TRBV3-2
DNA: TGTGCCAGCAGCCAACGAAGGAATGGCTACACCTTC
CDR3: CASSQRRNGYTF

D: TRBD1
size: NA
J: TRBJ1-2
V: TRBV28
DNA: TGTGCCAGCTCGGTGAGACAGGGCAAAGTTAACTATGGCTACACCTTC
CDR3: CASSVRQGKVNYGYTF